A single sample is the source of the 20 T cell receptor beta chains below, sequenced in a study of blood T cell repertoires in COVID-19. TCRdb's copy holds only in-frame clones and misses some; the assay was immunoSEQ multiplex PCR. The table includes around 300,000 clones, 75% to 90% detected once. Sequenced: PBMCs or T cells enriched from blood (not recorded which). These receptor sequences come from a woman aged 40-49 years who had recovered from COVID-19.

V and J are TRBV19 and TRBJ1-4; 10 bases are shared with TRBD1. Germline CDR1 LNHDA, CDR2 SQIVND (reference sequence). CDR3 length equals 12 residues. Unmatched junction bases numbered 6, after V lost 6 bases and J lost 14 bases. The CDR3 DNA reads as TGTGCCAGTAGGCCGCGGGACAGGGGCCTGTTTTTT. Protein sequence: CASRPRDRGLFF.

V and J are TRBV19 and TRBJ2-1, with D possibly being TRBD1 (7 bases). V lost 5 bases and J lost 9, with 20 bases in between. Per the germline V gene, CDR1 is LNHDA and CDR2 is SQIVND (reference sequence). This CDR3 contains 15 residues. For the CDR3, the DNA is TGTGCCAGTAGTCCAATTCCGACAGGGAGGAGTGAGCAGTTCTTC. Translating it yields CASSPIPTGRSEQFF.

The chain uses TRBV6-1 and TRBJ1-2, with TRBD1 matching over 9 bases. The CDR3 extends over 18 amino acids. Germline CDR1 and CDR2: MNHNS and SASEGT. Trimming at V came to 1 base and at J to 4 bases, leaving 13 bases not matched to a gene. The CDR3 coding sequence is TGTGCCAGCAGTGAAGAACAAGGGACAGGGTTATTCTCCTATGGCTACACCTTC. It translates to CASSEEQGTGLFSYGYTF.

The rearrangement uses TRBV5-1 and TRBJ1-1, with D possibly matching TRBD1 (5 bases). The V gene's germline CDR1 is SGHRS and CDR2 YFSETQ. The CDR3 contains 14 residues. With 0 bases removed from V and 5 bases from J, the gap between germline ends came to 11 bases. The DNA of the CDR3 is TGCGCCAGCAGCTTGGCGGGGGGACGAACTGAAGCTTTCTTT. Its translation: CASSLAGGRTEAFF.

The CDR3 sequence: CASSQSGSGNEQFF. CDR3 in DNA: TGTGCCAGCAGCCAGAGCGGTTCCGGCAATGAGCAGTTCTTC. The chain recombines TRBV9 with TRBJ2-1; perhaps TRBD2 as D (5 bases). Germline CDR1 is SGDLS and CDR2 is YYNGEE. The CDR3 has 14 residues. The V end lost 4 bases, the J end lost 6 bases, and 14 bases lay between the germline ends.

This CDR3 reads CASSLTPPMTGGGGYTF. The CDR3 DNA follows: TGCGCCAGCAGCTTGACCCCCCCGATGACAGGGGGGGGTGGCTACACCTTC. This sequence joins TRBV5-1 and TRBJ1-2; 9 positions match TRBD1. Per the germline V gene, CDR1 is SGHRS and CDR2 is YFSETQ. The J segment lost 7 bases and the V segment lost 1 base, leaving 14 bases of the junction unmatched. This CDR3 region has 17 residues.

This CDR3 reads CAWSLGQGSGYTF. CDR3 in DNA: TGTGCCTGGAGTTTAGGACAGGGTTCTGGCTACACCTTC. The rearrangement joins TRBV30 to TRBJ1-2; 8 bases are shared with TRBD1. V was clipped by 2 bases and J by 7 bases; unmatched bases: 6. From germline, CDR1 is GTSNPN and CDR2 SVGIG (reference sequence). CDR3 size: 13 residues.

V usage is TRBV5-4 and J usage is TRBJ2-7; 7 bases agree with TRBD1. Germline CDR1 reads SGHNT; CDR2 reads YYREEE (reference sequence). Unmatched junction bases numbered 5, after V lost 3 bases and J lost 5 bases. The CDR3 consists of 13 residues. DNA of the CDR3: TGTGCCAGCAGCTCGGGACAGATCGACGAGCAGTACTTC. This translates into CASSSGQIDEQYF.

The chain is built from TRBV7-2 and TRBJ2-7, with 8 bases aligning to TRBD1. Germline trimming cut 4 bases from V and 5 bases from J; bases unmatched to any gene: 7. This CDR3 has 14 amino acids. CDR1 SGHTA and CDR2 FQGNSA come from the germline V gene. The CDR3 spells CASSSDRGLNEQYF. The CDR3 nucleotides read TGTGCCAGCAGCTCAGACAGGGGTCTGAACGAGCAGTACTTC. The variable domain in full, with the rest retrieved from reference TRBV7-2 and TRBJ2-7, is GAGVSQSPSNKVTEKGKDVELRCDPISGHTALYWYRQSLGQGLEFLIYFQGNSAPDKSGLPSDRFSAERTGGSVSTLTIQRTQQEDSAVYLCASSSDRGLNEQYFGPGTRLTVT.

Ten or more counts support this clone. The chain couples TRBV18 to TRBJ1-1; 7 bases match TRBD1. V gave up 2 bases and J gave up 0 bases; unmatched junction bases: 12. This CDR3 has 18 residues. The germline V gene encodes CDR1 KGHSH and CDR2 LQKENI. CDR3 loop: CASSPFRQGDGLNTEAFF. CDR3 nucleotide sequence: TGTGCCAGCTCACCATTTCGGCAGGGGGATGGGTTGAACACTGAAGCTTTCTTT.

The gene calls are TRBV10-3 and TRBJ1-1; 7 positions agree with TRBD1. The CDR3 totals 15 residues. V lost 3 bases, J lost 3 bases, and 7 bases stayed unmatched. Germline CDR1 reads ENHRY; CDR2 reads SYGVKD. CDR3 in DNA: TGTGCCATCAGTGAATCCGACAGGGCGTACACTGAAGCTTTCTTT. This translates into CAISESDRAYTEAFF.

This chain connects TRBV7-9 to TRBJ2-6; 10 nucleotides line up with TRBD2. The CDR3 runs 18 residues. The trim removed 6 bases at V and 5 bases at J, leaving 13 bases unmatched. Per the germline V gene, CDR1 is SEHNR and CDR2 is FQNEAQ (reference sequence). The CDR3 nucleotides read TGTGCCAGCAGACCTATAGCGGGGGGCCTCCTTAGGGCCAACGTCCTGACTTTC. Residues: CASRPIAGGLLRANVLTF.

The chain couples TRBV27 to TRBJ2-2, with no clear D. CDR3 length equals 13 residues. CDR1 MNHEY and CDR2 SMNVEV come from the germline V gene (reference sequence). The V end lost 6 bases, the J end lost 3 bases, and 8 bases lay between the germline ends. The CDR3 protein is CASRRLDTGELFF. The CDR3 nucleotides are TGTGCCAGCAGAAGACTGGACACCGGGGAGCTGTTTTTT.

V is TRBV29-1 and J is TRBJ2-1; D is possibly TRBD1 (6 bases). CDR1 and CDR2 (germline): SQVTM, ANQGSEA. The CDR3 spans 11 residues. V was clipped by 5 bases and J by 6 bases, with 8 bases between them. CDR3 region: CSVMTGNEQFF. The CDR3 DNA sequence: TGCAGCGTTATGACAGGCAATGAGCAGTTCTTC.

The chain employs TRBV14 and TRBJ1-2; D gene uncertain. Germline V gives CDR1 SGHDN, CDR2 FVKESK. Trimming took 0 bases from V and 4 from J, leaving 12 bases between them. The CDR3 contains 15 residues. CDR3 region: CASSQERKPFYGYTF. For the CDR3, the DNA is TGTGCCAGCAGCCAAGAACGCAAGCCCTTCTATGGCTACACCTTC.

The CDR3 is CASSAEDSGFKAFF. The CDR3 region has the DNA TGTGCCAGCAGCGCAGAGGACAGCGGATTTAAAGCTTTCTTT. This rearrangement joins TRBV7-8 to TRBJ1-1; D is possibly TRBD1 (6 bases). V lost 5 bases, J lost 9 bases, and 19 bases lay in between. This CDR3 region has 14 residues. Germline CDR1 reads SGHVS; CDR2 reads FQNEAQ. The whole variable domain, filled in from reference TRBV7-8 and TRBJ1-1, reads GAGVSQSPRYKVAKRGQDVALRCDPISGHVSLFWYQQALGQGPEFLTYFQNEAQLDKSGLPSDRFFAERPEGSVSTLKIQRTQQEDSAVYLCASSAEDSGFKAFFGQGTRLTVV.

This rearrangement joins TRBV14 to TRBJ2-5, with D tentatively TRBD1 (6 bases). The CDR3 has 15 residues. Trimming took 1 base from V and 4 from J, leaving 13 bases between them. In germline, CDR1 is SGHDN, CDR2 FVKESK. The CDR3 DNA is TGTGCCAGCAGCCAAGTGGGGGCACGGATAGAGACCCAGTACTTC. This gives the protein CASSQVGARIETQYF.

This clone showed up just a few times. This chain joins TRBV4-3 and TRBJ2-3, with D maybe TRBD2 (5 bases). Per germline, CDR1 LGHNA and CDR2 YSLEER. CDR3 length equals 17 residues. Trimming took 0 bases from V and 2 from J, leaving 15 bases between them. The CDR3 loop is CASSQDWAGRYTDTQYF. CDR3 DNA sequence: TGCGCCAGCAGCCAAGATTGGGCGGGCCGATACACAGATACGCAGTATTTT.

The gene calls are TRBV29-1 and TRBJ1-1, with D unclear. V was cut by 4 bases and J by 2 bases, with 8 bases left in between. Looked up from germline, CDR1 is SQVTM and CDR2 is ANQGSEA. This CDR3 comprises 12 residues. CDR3 bases: TGCAGCGTTGGTACAGACAACACTGAAGCTTTCTTT. This translates into CSVGTDNTEAFF.

V is TRBV5-1 and J is TRBJ1-4; perhaps TRBD1 as D (5 bases). The CDR3 is 14 residues long. V lost 4 bases to trimming and J lost 5 bases, with 12 bases between them. Germline values: CDR1 SGHRS, CDR2 YFSETQ. The DNA for the CDR3 is TGCGCCAGCAGCCCCGGGACTCAGAATGAAAAACTGTTTTTT. Translation: CASSPGTQNEKLFF.